This is a list of T cell receptor beta chains from one sample in a study of T cells in pancreatic ductal adenocarcinoma. Method: immunoSEQ multiplex PCR; TCRdb's copy keeps in-frame clones and lacks some. This sample has about 100,000 clones, with 90% to 95% found just once. Sequenced material: PBMCs. The receptors were gathered from a human donor with pancreatic ductal adenocarcinoma. The CDR3 runs from the conserved cysteine through the conserved F or W. D genes are given only for firm matches. Clone size is stated in some rows and not others, as once, few, many or a class when expanded.

D gene,V gene,clone size,CDR3 protein
TRBD2,TRBV19,.,CASSMRGARTSGVSSYNEQFF
.,TRBV7-6,.,CASSLQDLSYNEQFF
TRBD2,TRBV4-2,.,CASSRRLAGEPGELFF
TRBD2,TRBV11-1,.,CASSLTSGPYEQYF
TRBD1,TRBV2,.,CASREGQIEKLFF
.,TRBV6-5,few,CASSARGPNTEAFF
.,TRBV2,.,CASSLEGLYNEQFF
TRBD1,TRBV7-9,.,CAISSGGGTDTQYF
.,TRBV2,.,CASRTGTSTGELFF
TRBD1,TRBV28,.,CASSSGTVLYEQYF
TRBD2,TRBV14,.,CASSPRTASGLGEQYF
.,TRBV30,once,CAWSTGETQYF
.,TRBV18,.,CASSPGKQGPTYEQYF
.,TRBV25-1,.,CASSEQLGVSGELFF
.,TRBV19,.,CASSFRQTTGELFF
TRBD2,TRBV5-1,.,CASSLRVAGVGETQYF
.,TRBV7-9,.,CASSFNLVSGNTIYF
.,TRBV7-9,.,CASSGRTGWSDEQFF
.,TRBV20-1,once,CSARLSETQYF
TRBD2,TRBV7-9,.,CASSPAGGGYEQYF
TRBD2,TRBV7-8,.,CASRGLAGVSGELFF
TRBD2,TRBV7-7,.,CASSRVSGSHDEQYF
.,TRBV12-5,.,CASDSEGHTYEQYF
TRBD2,TRBV7-2,.,CASSTGLAGGEAQYF
TRBD2,TRBV10-2,once,CASSLAGNTDTQYF
TRBD2,TRBV5-4,.,CASSLGLARITGELFF
TRBD2,TRBV5-1,.,CASSLGLAGVSSYNEQFF
.,TRBV4-2,.,CASSQALGNTIYF
TRBD2,TRBV5-1,.,CASSQNPSGVATTGELFF
TRBD2,TRBV12-5,.,CASGPLTAGGNEQFF
TRBD2,TRBV7-3,.,CASSLKGGPPGELFF
TRBD1,TRBV5-6,once,CASSGGQGIWTNEKLFF
.,TRBV2,.,CASTLQTVSETQYF
.,TRBV28,once,CASTLTGGGYEQYF
.,TRBV29-1,few,CSGVSGSTDTQYF
TRBD1,TRBV19,.,CASSKTGFPGELFF
.,TRBV30,.,CAWSVEETQYF
TRBD1,TRBV6-1,.,CASSKPRTGSDTQYF
.,TRBV9,.,CASSARQSNTGELFF
.,TRBV4-2,.,CASSRDRGDYNEQFF
.,TRBV6-1,.,CASIGGASNEKLFF
.,TRBV4-3,.,CASSKQSTSFTDTQYF
.,TRBV9,.,CASSATNSDNEQFF
.,TRBV27,.,CASSLGGSYEQYF
.,TRBV19,.,CASSIGGQTTDTQYF
TRBD2,TRBV5-1,once,CASSLERTSGILNEQFF
.,TRBV5-1,.,CASSLGTVKDQPQHF
TRBD1,TRBV27,few,CASGDSIGYEQYF